Included here is one TCR beta chain sequence, with context. The antigen it binds to is not known. No base qualities exist here, and no much larger clone lies one base off it. The entry originates in a study of T cell changes during pregnancy in multiple sclerosis (dated by TCRdb to 2018 to 2020). Study-wide context: In women with multiple sclerosis, the researchers looked at how the T cell repertoire shifted as pregnancy progressed.

The germline V gene yields MNHNS for CDR1 and SASEGT for CDR2. Including the terminal cysteine and phenylalanine, the CDR3 comprises 15 residues. Only the CDR3 DNA stays, 45 bases, in frame from base 1. Ends trimmed: V by 6 bases, J by 1 base; bases unmatched to a gene: 3. The method was the immunoSEQ multiplex PCR assay. The clones in this table, taken by TCRdb from immuneACCESS, are in-frame only. Not every clone is retained; where verified, under half of the shortfall comes from an unresolved V gene, and the cause of the rest is unknown. Recorded for this sample are just under 65,000 clones; 90% to 97% of them occurred a single time. The ten largest clones represent roughly 2.3% of the sample.

The rearranged segments are TRBV6-1 and TRBJ2-1; the central 10 bases match TRBD1. This receptor was taken from a female donor with multiple sclerosis, enrolled in a pregnancy study. Sequenced material: CD8+ T cells from peripheral blood mononuclear cells, taken after pregnancy. The DNA sequence is given as TGTGCCAGCAGAGGGACAGGGGCGTCCTACAATGAGCAGTTCTTC. It translates as CASRGTGASYNEQFF.